The following is a T cell receptor (beta chain) sequence with its context. This clonotype was seen a handful of times. Its target antigen remains unknown. Qualities for individual bases were not recorded, and no much larger clone is one base off. V is shortened by 6 bases, J by 4 bases, and the region joining them spans 9 bases. Including cysteine and phenylalanine, the CDR3 has 12 amino acids. Just CDR3 DNA is preserved here, 36 bases in frame from base 1. The entry originates in a study of response to subunit inactivated influenza vaccine (dated by TCRdb to the late 2010s). Broadly, across the study: Deep quantitative T cell receptor repertoire profiling was used in the study to track responses to a trivalent subunit inactivated influenza vaccine. What the authors observed across the whole study: According to the authors, only a limited number of new T cells may be recruited by each seasonal influenza vaccination.

The library relied on RT-PCR. Data came from an Illumina HiSeq 2500. TCRdb took the public reads, trimmed them with fastp at Q25, ran MiXCR for clone calling and kept in-frame beta chains. Each record represents a unique CDR3 protein, reported with the most common genes and DNA among its rows. This sample is represented by 450,000 to 600,000 distinct CDR3 sequences; more than 15% of them were singletons. The ten largest clones add up to 2.5% to 3.5% of the sample. The V gene is TRBV12-3 or TRBV12-4 and the J gene is TRBJ1-1, with the D segment identity uncertain. Source: CD4+ T cells sorted from PBMCs, taken 23 to 25 months after vaccination. This clonotype was obtained from a man aged 50 to 69 who received an inactivated influenza vaccine. Donor details come from another sample of the same person, matched by shared clones. The DNA is TGTGCCAGCAGCCCGGCTGGCACTGAAGCTTTCTTT. Translated, it gives CASSPAGTEAFF.